Listed here is a single TCR beta chain. What it binds is not known. The sample belongs to a study of a mutant IDH1 vaccine in newly diagnosed glioma. CDR1 and CDR2 from the germline V gene are SEHNR and FQNEAQ (reference sequence). There are 13 residues in the CDR3. V was clipped by 3 bases and J by 7 bases, with 13 bases between them. The time point: week 11, during vaccination. A single vaccine dose contained 300 ug of mutant IDH1 20-mer peptide, and topical imiquimod was used with it. Repertoires were generated with immunoSEQ multiplex PCR, while TCRdb's copy carries only in-frame clones and drops some. The sample contains over 60,000 clones, 75% to 90% of which appear only once.

The sample in question was PBMCs, obtained from a glioma patient whose treatment included an IDH1 peptide vaccine. V and J are TRBV7-9 and TRBJ2-7; maybe TRBD1 (5 bases). This TCR was recovered from a man in his forties or fifties with glioma. In DNA, the CDR3 is TGTGCCAGCAGCTTTTCCAGGGATGGGGAGCAGTACGTC. This sequence encodes CASSFSRDGEQYV.